The 2 T cell receptor beta chains presented below share a single source sample, sequenced in a study of blood T cell repertoires in COVID-19. Sequencing used immunoSEQ multiplex PCR; TCRdb keeps in-frame clones, though not all of them. The table has about 140,000 clones, less than 80% seen once; the top ten hold under 4.5%. The specimen was peripheral blood. These receptor sequences come from a man aged 60-69 years with acute or convalescent COVID-19.

The CDR3 DNA reads TGTGCCAGCACTCCGGAAGGGGGAAGCTATGGCTACACCTTC. Translation gives CASTPEGGSYGYTF. This chain uses TRBV6-4 with TRBJ1-2; D might be TRBD1 (6 bases). Germline V CDR1 and CDR2: MRHNA, SNTAGT. Deletions cut 7 bases from V and 4 bases from J, with 16 bases between. CDR3 length equals 14 residues.

The rearrangement joins TRBV28 to TRBJ1-2, with a tentative D call TRBD1 (6 bases). Germline V gene lookup returns CDR1 MDHEN and CDR2 SYDVKM. Trimming cost V 8 bases and J 4 bases, with 14 bases left between them. This CDR3 is 13 amino acids long. The CDR3 is CASLLGGAYGYTF. The DNA of the CDR3 is TGTGCCAGCCTCCTGGGGGGGGCCTATGGCTACACCTTC.